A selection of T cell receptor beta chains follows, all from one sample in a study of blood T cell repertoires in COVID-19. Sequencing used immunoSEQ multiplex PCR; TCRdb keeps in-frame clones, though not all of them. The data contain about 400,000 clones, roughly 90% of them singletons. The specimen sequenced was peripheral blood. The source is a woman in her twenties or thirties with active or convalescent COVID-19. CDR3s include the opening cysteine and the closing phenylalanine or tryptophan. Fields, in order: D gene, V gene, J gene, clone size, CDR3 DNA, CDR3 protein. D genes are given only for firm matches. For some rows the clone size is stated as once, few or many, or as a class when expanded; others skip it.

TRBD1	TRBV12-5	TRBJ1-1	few	TGTGCTAGTGACACCTACGACAGGGGTTTAACTGAAGCTTTCTTT	CASDTYDRGLTEAFF
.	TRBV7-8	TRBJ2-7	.	TGTGCCAGCAGCCATCTGGCGGGGCAAGGCGAGCAGTACTTC	CASSHLAGQGEQYF
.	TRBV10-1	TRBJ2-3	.	TGCGCCAACTCGACTCTATCCTCAGATACGCAGTATTTT	CANSTLSSDTQYF
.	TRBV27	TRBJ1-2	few	TGTGCCAGCAGTCCGTTAAGTGAGGGAGGCTACACCTTC	CASSPLSEGGYTF
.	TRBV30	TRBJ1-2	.	TGTGCAATTTGTATGGGGGGGGAGAGTAACTATGGCTACACCTTC	CAICMGGESNYGYTF
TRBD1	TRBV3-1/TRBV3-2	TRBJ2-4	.	TGTGCCAGCAGCCAAGGGGACAGAGCTCAGTACTTC	CASSQGDRAQYF
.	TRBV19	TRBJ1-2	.	TGTGCCAGTAGTTCACAGGGAGTAGGGCGCGGCTACACCTTC	CASSSQGVGRGYTF
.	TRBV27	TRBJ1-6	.	TGTGCCACCCTGGGCCCCAATTCACCCCTCCACTTT	CATLGPNSPLHF
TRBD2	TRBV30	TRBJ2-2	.	TGTGCCTGGAGTGGGGGACTAGTCGGCACCGGGGAGCTGTTTTTT	CAWSGGLVGTGELFF
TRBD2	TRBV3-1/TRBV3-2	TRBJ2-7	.	TGTGCCAGCAGCCAAGGGCGGGAGTCCTACGAGCAGTACTTC	CASSQGRESYEQYF
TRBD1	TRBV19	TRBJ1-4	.	TGTGCCAGTAGTATACCCCCGGACAGGTCGGGGAATGAAAAACTGTTTTTT	CASSIPPDRSGNEKLFF
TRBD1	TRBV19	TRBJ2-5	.	TGTGCCAGTAGTATAGGACAGGGGGTCGACCAAGAGACCCAGTACTTC	CASSIGQGVDQETQYF
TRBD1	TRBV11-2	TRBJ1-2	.	TGTGCCAGCAGCTTTCGCAGGGGGCAGGACTATGGCTACACCTTC	CASSFRRGQDYGYTF
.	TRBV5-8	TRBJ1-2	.	TGTGCCAGCAGCTTGGTGGTGGAGTCAGGGAATGGCTACACCTTC	CASSLVVESGNGYTF
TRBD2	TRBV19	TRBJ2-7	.	TGTGCCAGTAGTACAGGACTAGCGGGAGGAGTTCTGGGCTACGAGCAGTACTTC	CASSTGLAGGVLGYEQYF
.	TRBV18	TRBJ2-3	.	TGTGCCAGCTCACCCCAGTACCGCACAGATACGCAGTATTTT	CASSPQYRTDTQYF
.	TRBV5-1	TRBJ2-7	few	TGCGCCAGCAGCTTGGGTGTCGCCCAGAAAAGATTTCCGGGGCAGTACTTC	CASSLGVAQKRFPGQYF
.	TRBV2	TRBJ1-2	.	TGTGCCAGCAGTGACGCGAGAGGCTACACCTTC	CASSDARGYTF
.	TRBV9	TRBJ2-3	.	TGTGCCAGCAGCCCCGGAGGGCCTAGCACAGATACGCAGTATTTT	CASSPGGPSTDTQYF
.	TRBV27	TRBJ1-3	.	TGTGCCAGCAGGGGGGCGGGTGGAAACACCATATATTTT	CASRGAGGNTIYF
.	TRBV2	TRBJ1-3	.	TGTGCCAGCAGCCGGGACTTGTCTGGAAACACCATATATTTT	CASSRDLSGNTIYF
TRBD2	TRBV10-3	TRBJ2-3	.	TGTGCCATCAGTGTACTAGCGGGGGCTAGCACAGATACGCAGTATTTT	CAISVLAGASTDTQYF
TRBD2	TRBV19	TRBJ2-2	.	TGTGCCAGTAGCCCGGGACTAGCGAACACCGGGGAGCTGTTTTTT	CASSPGLANTGELFF
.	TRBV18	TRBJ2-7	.	TGTGCCAGCTCACCACCACTCTACGAGCAGTACTTC	CASSPPLYEQYF
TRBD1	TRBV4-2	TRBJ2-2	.	TGTGCCAGCAGCAACTTACCGGGACAGGGGTTCGGGACCGGGGAGCTGTTTTTT	CASSNLPGQGFGTGELFF
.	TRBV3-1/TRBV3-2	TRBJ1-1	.	TGTGCCAGCAGCCAAGCCCTCACGCGCAGGACTGAAGCTTTCTTT	CASSQALTRRTEAFF
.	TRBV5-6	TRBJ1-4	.	TGTGCCAGCAGCTTGATGGCTGAAAAACTGTTTTTT	CASSLMAEKLFF
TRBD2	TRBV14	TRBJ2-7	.	TGTGCCAGCAGCAAAATAAGCGGGAAGACCTACGAGCAGTACTTC	CASSKISGKTYEQYF
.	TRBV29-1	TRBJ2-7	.	TGCAGCGTTGGCGCAGGTCCCTACGAGCAGTACTTC	CSVGAGPYEQYF
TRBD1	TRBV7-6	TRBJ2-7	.	TGTGCCAGCAGCCGATCCGGGACAGGGCCCTACGAGCAGTACTTC	CASSRSGTGPYEQYF
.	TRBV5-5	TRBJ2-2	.	TGTGCCAGCAGCTTGGACAGGAGCACCGGGGAGCTGTTTTTT	CASSLDRSTGELFF
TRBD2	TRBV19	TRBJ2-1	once	TGTGCCAGTAGTATAGAGGGCGGGGGAGGATCTGAGCAGTTCTTC	CASSIEGGGGSEQFF
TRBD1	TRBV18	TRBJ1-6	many	TGTGCCAGCTCACCACCGGGACTATTTTTTATGGACAGGGTGGACTCACCCCTCCACTTT	CASSPPGLFFMDRVDSPLHF
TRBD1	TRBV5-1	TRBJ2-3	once	TGCGCCAGCGGTCCGGGACAGGGGGGCACAGATACGCAGTATTTT	CASGPGQGGTDTQYF
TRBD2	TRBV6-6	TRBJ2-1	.	TGTGCCAGCATTGCGGCTAGCGGGAGTAGGGAACAGTTCTTC	CASIAASGSREQFF
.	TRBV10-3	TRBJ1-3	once	TGTGCCATCAGGCAGGGGTCCGCTGGAAACACCATATATTTT	CAIRQGSAGNTIYF
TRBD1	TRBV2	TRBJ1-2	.	TGTGCCAGCAGTGTAATAGGGGGCCGTGGCTACACCTTC	CASSVIGGRGYTF
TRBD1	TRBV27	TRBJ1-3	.	TGTGCCAGCAGGAACCTACAGGGGGCTAATGGAAACACCATATATTTT	CASRNLQGANGNTIYF
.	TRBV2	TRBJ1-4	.	TGTGCCAGCTCGTTTGGGGGGGTAACTAATGAAAAACTGTTTTTT	CASSFGGVTNEKLFF
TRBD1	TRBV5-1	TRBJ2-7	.	TGCGCCAGCCAGGGGGACACCTACGAGCAGTACTTC	CASQGDTYEQYF
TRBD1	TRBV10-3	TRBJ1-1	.	TGTGCCATCAGTGGTCAGGGGGATCGCCACATGAACACTGAAGCTTTCTTT	CAISGQGDRHMNTEAFF
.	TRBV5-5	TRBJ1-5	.	TGTGCCAGCAGCTCACAGGGTAATAGCAATCAGCCCCAGCATTTT	CASSSQGNSNQPQHF